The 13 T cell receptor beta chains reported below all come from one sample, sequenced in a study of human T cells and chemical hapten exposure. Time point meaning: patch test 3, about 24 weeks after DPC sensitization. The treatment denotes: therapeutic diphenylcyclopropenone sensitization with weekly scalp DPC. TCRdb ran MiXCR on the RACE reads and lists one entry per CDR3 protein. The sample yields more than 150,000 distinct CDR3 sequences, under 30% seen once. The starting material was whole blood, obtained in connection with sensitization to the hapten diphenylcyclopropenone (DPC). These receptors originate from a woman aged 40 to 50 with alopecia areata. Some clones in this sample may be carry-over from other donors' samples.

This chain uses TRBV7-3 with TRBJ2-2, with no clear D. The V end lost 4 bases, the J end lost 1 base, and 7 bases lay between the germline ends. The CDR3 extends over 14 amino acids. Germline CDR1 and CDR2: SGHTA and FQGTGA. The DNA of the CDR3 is TGTGCCAGCAGCTCGGACGGGAACACCGGGGAGCTGTTTTTT. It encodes CASSSDGNTGELFF.

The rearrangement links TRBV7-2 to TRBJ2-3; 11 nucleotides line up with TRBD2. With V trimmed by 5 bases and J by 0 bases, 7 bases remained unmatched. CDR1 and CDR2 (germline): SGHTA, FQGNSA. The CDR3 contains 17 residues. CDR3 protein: CASSQLSGRASTDTQYF. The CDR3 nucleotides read TGTGCCAGCAGCCAACTTAGCGGGAGGGCTAGCACAGATACGCAGTATTTT.

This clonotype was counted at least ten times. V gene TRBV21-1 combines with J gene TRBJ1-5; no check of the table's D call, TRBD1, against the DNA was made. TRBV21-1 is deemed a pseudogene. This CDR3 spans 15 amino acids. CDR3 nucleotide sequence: TGTGCCAGCAGCAATGCCAGGGGTAGCAATCAGCCCCAGCATTTT. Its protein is CASSNARGSNQPQHF.

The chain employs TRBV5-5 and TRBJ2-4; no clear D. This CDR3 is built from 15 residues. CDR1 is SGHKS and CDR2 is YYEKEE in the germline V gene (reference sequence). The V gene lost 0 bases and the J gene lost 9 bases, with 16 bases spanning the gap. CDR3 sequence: CASSLGAGISPIQYF. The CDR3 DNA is TGTGCCAGCAGCTTGGGCGCAGGCATATCCCCCATTCAGTACTTC.

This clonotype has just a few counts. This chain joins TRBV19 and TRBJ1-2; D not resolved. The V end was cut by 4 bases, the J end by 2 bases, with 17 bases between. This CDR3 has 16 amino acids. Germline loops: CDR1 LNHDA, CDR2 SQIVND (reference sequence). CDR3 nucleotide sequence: TGTGCCAGTAGTACTCCGCCCGGGCGACCCAACTATGGCTACACCTTC. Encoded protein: CASSTPPGRPNYGYTF.

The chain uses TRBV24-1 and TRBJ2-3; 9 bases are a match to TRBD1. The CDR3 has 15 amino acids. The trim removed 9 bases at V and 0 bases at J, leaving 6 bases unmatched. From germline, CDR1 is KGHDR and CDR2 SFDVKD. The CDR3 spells CATAWGQGSTDTQYF. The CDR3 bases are TGTGCCACCGCTTGGGGACAGGGCAGCACAGATACGCAGTATTTT.

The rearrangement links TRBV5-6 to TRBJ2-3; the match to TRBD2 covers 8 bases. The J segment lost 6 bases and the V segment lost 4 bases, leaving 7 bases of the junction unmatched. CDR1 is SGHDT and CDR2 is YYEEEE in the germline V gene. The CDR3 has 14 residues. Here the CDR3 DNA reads TGTGCCAGCAGCGCCGGGACTAGGGAGGATACGCAGTATTTT. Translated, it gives CASSAGTREDTQYF.

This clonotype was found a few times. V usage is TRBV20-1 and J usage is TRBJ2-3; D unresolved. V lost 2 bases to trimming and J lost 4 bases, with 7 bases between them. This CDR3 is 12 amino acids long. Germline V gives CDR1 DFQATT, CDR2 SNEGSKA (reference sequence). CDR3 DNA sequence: TGCAGTGCTAGACTCCCGGCAGATACGCAGTATTTT. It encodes CSARLPADTQYF.

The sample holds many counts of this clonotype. This CDR3 reads CASSLELGGQPQHF. As DNA, the CDR3 is TGTGCCAGCAGCTTAGAGTTGGGGGGTCAGCCCCAGCATTTT. This chain uses TRBV11-2 with TRBJ1-5, with D perhaps TRBD1 (5 bases). This CDR3 is built from 14 residues. V shed 0 bases and J shed 6 bases, with 9 bases lying between them. In germline, CDR1 is SGHAT, CDR2 FQNNGV.

CDR3 sequence reads: CASSPGIREQFF. As DNA, the CDR3 is TGTGCCAGCTCACCGGGTATAAGGGAGCAGTTCTTC. The rearrangement links TRBV18 to TRBJ2-1; D gene uncertain. The CDR3 runs to 12 residues. V lost 3 bases and J lost 10, with 10 bases in between. Germline values: CDR1 KGHSH, CDR2 LQKENI.

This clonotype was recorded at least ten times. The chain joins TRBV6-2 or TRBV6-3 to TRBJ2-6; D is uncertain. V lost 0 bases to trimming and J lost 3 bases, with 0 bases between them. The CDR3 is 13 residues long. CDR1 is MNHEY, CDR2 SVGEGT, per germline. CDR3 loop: CASSYSGANVLTF. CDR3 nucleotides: TGTGCCAGCAGTTACTCTGGGGCCAACGTCCTGACTTTC.

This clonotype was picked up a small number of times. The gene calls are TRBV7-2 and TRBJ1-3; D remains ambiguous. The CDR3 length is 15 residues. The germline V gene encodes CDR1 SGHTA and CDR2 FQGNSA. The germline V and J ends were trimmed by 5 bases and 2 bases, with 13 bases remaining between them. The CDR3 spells CASSKTTAPGNTIYF. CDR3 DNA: TGTGCCAGCAGCAAAACAACAGCCCCTGGAAACACCATATATTTT.

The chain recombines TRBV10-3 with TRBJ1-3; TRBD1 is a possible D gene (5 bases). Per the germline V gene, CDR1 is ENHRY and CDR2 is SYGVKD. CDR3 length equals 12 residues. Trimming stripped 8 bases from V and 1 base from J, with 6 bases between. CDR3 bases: TGTGCCATCGAGGGGTCTGGAAACACCATATATTTT. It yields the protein CAIEGSGNTIYF.